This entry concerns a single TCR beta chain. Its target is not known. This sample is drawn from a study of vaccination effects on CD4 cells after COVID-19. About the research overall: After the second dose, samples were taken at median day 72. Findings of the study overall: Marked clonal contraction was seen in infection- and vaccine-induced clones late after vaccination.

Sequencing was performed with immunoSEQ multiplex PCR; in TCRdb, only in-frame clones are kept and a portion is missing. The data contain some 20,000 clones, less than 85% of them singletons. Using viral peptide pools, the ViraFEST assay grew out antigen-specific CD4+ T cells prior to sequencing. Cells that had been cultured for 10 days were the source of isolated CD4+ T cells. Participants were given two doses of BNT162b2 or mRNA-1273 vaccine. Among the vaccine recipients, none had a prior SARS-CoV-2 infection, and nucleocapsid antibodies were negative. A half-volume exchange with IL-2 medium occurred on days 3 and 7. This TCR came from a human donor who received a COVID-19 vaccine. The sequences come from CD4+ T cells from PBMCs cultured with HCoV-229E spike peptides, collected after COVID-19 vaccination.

CDR3 nucleotides: TGTGCCAGCAGGATGGACAGGACAAACACTGAAGCTTTCTTT. This translates into CASRMDRTNTEAFF. V is TRBV6-5 and J is TRBJ1-1; TRBD1 matches at 7 bases. The trim removed 6 bases at V and 2 bases at J, leaving 6 bases unmatched. The CDR3 sequence is 14 residues long. Germline V gene sequence: CDR1 MNHEY, CDR2 SVGAGI.